This T cell receptor beta chain appears in the sequencing data of a study of blood T cells in healthy people across ages. This clonotype was detected many times. Then a second PCR, running roughly 7 to 11 cycles, was carried out with a sample-barcoded 5' primer and a J-beta primer mix. Via MiXCR, TCRdb re-called the 5' RACE reads, giving one row per CDR3 protein. The table lists some 1.4 million distinct CDR3 sequences, 42% of them singletons. The sequenced sample consisted of blood. This TCR was sampled from a woman aged 18 to 35 in good health.

The CDR3 bases are TGCAGCGTTGAAGGCGACGGGCCTTACACAGATACGCAGTATTTT. This translates into CSVEGDGPYTDTQYF. This chain connects TRBV29-1 to TRBJ2-3; D is unresolved. The germline V gene has CDR1 SQVTM and CDR2 ANQGSEA. CDR3 length equals 15 residues. V dropped 1 base and J dropped 2 bases, with 13 bases sitting between them.